This TCR beta chain emerged from a study of blood T cell repertoires in COVID-19. The protocol was immunoSEQ multiplex PCR, while the TCRdb copy is restricted to in-frame clones and leaves out a portion. The profile shows around 210,000 clones, roughly 90% of them singletons. Trimming shortened V by 3 bases and J by 3 bases, and 12 bases separated the two germline ends. This CDR3 contains 14 residues. CDR1 and CDR2 from the germline V gene are MDHEN and SYDVKM. The TCR comes from a man in his forties or fifties with COVID-19, enrolled during active disease. Input material: peripheral blood. The chain recombines TRBV28 with TRBJ2-7; maybe TRBD2 (5 bases). The CDR3 is CASSLSGSIYEQYF. As DNA, the CDR3 is TGTGCCAGCAGTTTGTCGGGGTCTATCTACGAGCAGTACTTC.